Below are 25 T cell receptor beta chains sequenced from a single sample in a study of response to subunit inactivated influenza vaccine. TCRdb redid the calling of the RT-PCR reads with MiXCR, one entry per CDR3 protein. This sample yields some 480,000 distinct CDR3 sequences, of which roughly 9.7% are seen a single time; roughly 12% belongs to the top ten. This material consisted of PBMCs from blood, taken roughly 48 days after vaccination. These receptors were collected from a man aged 45-65 years who received an inactivated influenza vaccine.

The chain has TRBV3-1 and TRBJ2-7; 8 nucleotides line up with TRBD2. Losses at the gene ends were 0 bases for V and 6 bases for J; bases not matched to a gene: 10. The germline gives CDR1 LGHDT, CDR2 YNNKEL (reference sequence). The CDR3 spans 16 residues. The CDR3 is CASSQEAGTSGGEQYF. Here the CDR3 DNA reads TGTGCCAGCAGCCAAGAGGCCGGGACTAGTGGGGGCGAGCAGTACTTC.

In its sample, this clonotype was seen a few times. The rearrangement links TRBV6-2 or TRBV6-3 to TRBJ1-2; D is perhaps TRBD1 (5 bases). The CDR3 is 13 residues long. The germline CDR1 and CDR2 sequences are MNHEY and SVGEGT. V gave up 2 bases and J gave up 2 bases, with 6 bases separating them. In nucleotides, the CDR3 is TGTGCCAGCAGTTACGGGGGGAACTATGGCTACACCTTC. It is translated as CASSYGGNYGYTF.

This chain connects TRBV11-2 to TRBJ1-2; D is uncertain. Germline CDR1 reads SGHAT; CDR2 reads FQNNGV. The CDR3 length is 12 residues. V was clipped by 11 bases and J by 8 bases, with 18 bases between them. In nucleotides, the CDR3 is TGTGCCTCTAGCGGACCCGGGCTCGGCTACACCTTC. Its protein is CASSGPGLGYTF.

The chain combines TRBV4-2 with TRBJ2-2; D remains ambiguous. The CDR3 loop spans 16 amino acids. The V gene's germline CDR1 is LGHNA and CDR2 YNFKEQ. Trimming cost V 0 bases and J 4 bases, with 12 bases left between them. The CDR3 region is CASSQDMAAFTGELFF. As DNA, the CDR3 is TGTGCCAGCAGCCAAGATATGGCAGCATTCACCGGGGAGCTGTTTTTT.

The J gene is TRBJ2-1, the V gene TRBV6-2 or TRBV6-3, with a possible D match to TRBD1 (5 bases). The CDR3 has 16 residues. Germline V gives CDR1 MNHEY, CDR2 SVGEGT. V lost 4 bases, J lost 5 bases, and 18 bases lay in between. The CDR3 loop reads CASSFRVGLRDNEQFF. The CDR3 bases are TGTGCCAGCAGTTTCAGGGTAGGGCTAAGGGACAATGAGCAGTTCTTC.

This clonotype has just a few counts. The rearrangement links TRBV4-1 to TRBJ2-1; tentatively, D is TRBD2 (5 bases). The CDR3 runs 14 residues. CDR1 MGHRA and CDR2 YSYEKL come from the germline V gene. The germline V and J ends were trimmed by 0 bases and 9 bases, with 12 bases remaining between them. The CDR3 nucleotides are TGCGCCAGCAGCCAAGATTGGGGAGCGACTGAGCAGTTCTTC. It specifies CASSQDWGATEQFF.

A few counts support this clonotype. The chain links TRBV29-1 to TRBJ1-4; tentative D call: TRBD1 (6 bases). Germline CDR1 reads SQVTM; CDR2 reads ANQGSEA. Trimming pared 5 bases from V and 5 bases from J, leaving 15 bases between. This CDR3 has 14 residues. The CDR3: CSVTDSSLNEKLFF. The CDR3 DNA sequence: TGCAGCGTTACGGACAGCTCTCTCAATGAAAAACTGTTTTTT. Full variable domain (missing parts from reference TRBV29-1 and TRBJ1-4): SAVISQKPSRDICQRGTSLTIQCQVDSQVTMMFWYRQQPGQSLTLIATANQGSEATYESGFVIDKFPISRPNLTFSTLTVSNMSPEDSSIYLCSVTDSSLNEKLFFGSGTQLSVL.

The V gene is TRBV12-3 or TRBV12-4, the J gene TRBJ2-7; 7 positions agree with TRBD1. The CDR3 consists of 15 residues. The ends lost 4 bases at V and 0 bases at J; junction bases unmatched: 6. In nucleotides, the CDR3 is TGTGCCAGCAGTTCCGGACAGGCGTCCTCCTACGAGCAGTACTTC. Protein product: CASSSGQASSYEQYF.

V and J are TRBV21-1 and TRBJ2-1; TRBD1, the table's D call, was not compared with the DNA. TRBV21-1 has pseudogene status. The CDR3 covers 18 residues. CDR3 in DNA: TGTGCCAGCAGCAAAGAGGGGGTGCGAGCGGGGGCCCCCCATGAGCATTTCTTC. This sequence encodes CASSKEGVRAGAPHEHFF.

This clonotype was counted only a few times. The V and J genes are TRBV15 and TRBJ1-5; D remains unclear. The V end lost 1 base, the J end lost 5 bases, and 9 bases lay between the germline ends. Per the germline V gene, CDR1 is LNHNV and CDR2 is YYDKDF (reference sequence). This CDR3 has 14 amino acids. The CDR3 loop reads CATSRVSRDQPQHF. The CDR3 coding sequence is TGTGCCACCAGCAGAGTGAGCCGGGATCAGCCCCAGCATTTT.

This clonotype has a handful of counts. CDR3 coding DNA: TGCGCCAGCAGCCCCGTGGGAGCACACTCCTACAATGAGCAGTTCTTC. It encodes CASSPVGAHSYNEQFF. V gene TRBV4-1 combines with J gene TRBJ2-1; D might be TRBD2 (5 bases). The CDR3 totals 16 residues. Germline V gene lookup returns CDR1 MGHRA and CDR2 YSYEKL. Trimming pared 4 bases from V and 0 bases from J, leaving 13 bases between.

This clonotype appeared many times. V gene TRBV2 combines with J gene TRBJ1-2; D possibly corresponds to TRBD1 (6 bases). The CDR3 loop spans 13 amino acids. V was clipped by 6 bases and J by 4 bases, with 12 bases between them. The germline V gene encodes CDR1 SNHLY and CDR2 FYNNEI. The CDR3 sequence: CASSARGVYGYTF. The CDR3 DNA is TGTGCCAGCAGCGCCAGGGGAGTCTATGGCTACACCTTC.

There are a few counts of this clonotype. This chain connects TRBV9 to TRBJ2-2; D uncertain. V was pared by 4 bases and J by 4 bases, with 11 bases between. There are 14 residues in the CDR3. Germline-derived CDR1 and CDR2 are SGDLS and YYNGEE. CDR3 residues: CASSPDAVTGELFF. The DNA for the CDR3 is TGTGCCAGCAGCCCCGACGCGGTCACCGGGGAGCTGTTTTTT.

This clonotype turned up a few times. Here the CDR3 reads CASSFGNQETQYF. In DNA, the CDR3 is TGTGCCAGCAGCTTCGGGAATCAAGAGACCCAGTACTTC. V gene TRBV5-5 combines with J gene TRBJ2-5; the D gene is possibly TRBD2 (5 bases). The CDR3 loop spans 13 amino acids. Germline CDR1 reads SGHKS; CDR2 reads YYEKEE (reference sequence). Trimming stripped 2 bases from V and 2 bases from J, with 7 bases between.

This clonotype was seen a handful of times. The genes are TRBV20-1 and TRBJ1-1, with D unclear. CDR3 length: 12 residues. The germline V gene has CDR1 DFQATT and CDR2 SNEGSKA (reference sequence). The CDR3 nucleotides are TGCAGGGCATATTTGTCGGACACTGAAGCTTTCTTT. It is translated as CRAYLSDTEAFF.

This clonotype was counted between two and nine times. J is TRBJ2-5 and V is TRBV6-2 or TRBV6-3; the D gene is possibly TRBD2 (7 bases). Trimming took off 2 bases at V and 5 bases at J, with 15 bases between the two ends. This CDR3 has 15 residues. Germline V lookup: CDR1 MNHEY, CDR2 SVGEGT. CDR3 in DNA: TGTGCCAGCAGTTACGTCGGGGGGCGTAGGGAGACCCAGTACTTC. This codes for CASSYVGGRRETQYF.

This clonotype was counted ten times or more. The V gene is TRBV20-1, the J gene TRBJ1-4; tentative D call: TRBD1 (6 bases). V lost 0 bases and J lost 10, with 12 bases in between. The germline CDR1 and CDR2 sequences are DFQATT and SNEGSKA (reference sequence). This CDR3 has 13 amino acids. This chain's CDR3 is CSARDNRDAKLFF. The CDR3, as DNA: TGCAGTGCTAGAGATAACAGGGACGCAAAACTGTTTTTT.

The chain uses TRBV18 and TRBJ1-1; no reliable D call. In germline, CDR1 is KGHSH, CDR2 LQKENI. V was trimmed by 5 bases and J by 6 bases, leaving 13 bases between them. The CDR3 is made up of 13 amino acids. DNA for the CDR3: TGTGCCAGCTCATCCCCCTTTGCCGCTGAAGCTTTCTTT. Its translation: CASSSPFAAEAFF.

This clonotype was seen a handful of times. The chain uses TRBV25-1 and TRBJ2-3; D call uncertain. CDR3 length equals 10 residues. Germline CDR1 and CDR2: MGHDK and SYGVNS. V was shortened by 11 bases and J by 8 bases, with 11 bases between the two germline ends. The CDR3 DNA follows: TGTGCCGCGCCAGGCGGTACGCAGTATTTT. This translates into CAAPGGTQYF. The complete variable domain, with remaining parts taken from reference TRBV25-1 and TRBJ2-3, reads EADIYQTPRYLVIGTGKKITLECSQTMGHDKMYWYQQDPGMELHLIHYSYGVNSTEKGDLSSESTVSRIRTEHFPLTLESARPSHTSQYLCAAPGGTQYFGPGTRLTVL.

This chain uses TRBV5-1 with TRBJ2-3; 12 bases fit TRBD1. The germline V gene encodes CDR1 SGHRS and CDR2 YFSETQ. The CDR3 runs to 14 residues. After removal of 6 bases from V and 8 bases from J, the junction contained 7 bases not matched to a gene. CDR3 coding DNA: TGCGCCAGCAAAGGGACAGGGGGCGATGGTACGCAGTATTTT. It encodes CASKGTGGDGTQYF.

The V call is TRBV7-9, the J call TRBJ1-6; 9 bases are a match to TRBD1. The CDR3 has 16 residues. The V and J ends lost 2 bases and 10 bases, in that order; junction bases with no gene match: 9. The germline V gene has CDR1 SEHNR and CDR2 FQNEAQ (reference sequence). CDR3 loop: CASSLLTGTGHSPLHF. CDR3 in DNA: TGTGCCAGCAGCTTACTTACCGGGACAGGGCACTCACCCCTCCACTTT.

This clonotype was observed a few times. The V call is TRBV11-2, the J call TRBJ2-7, with TRBD2 matching over 9 bases. V gave up 1 base and J gave up 4 bases; unmatched junction bases: 5. This CDR3 spans 15 amino acids. Germline V gene sequence: CDR1 SGHAT, CDR2 FQNNGV. CDR3 nucleotides: TGTGCCAGCAGCTTAGTAGCGGGGGTTCTTTACGAGCAGTACTTC. Protein: CASSLVAGVLYEQYF.

In DNA, the CDR3 is TGCAGTGCTAGAGAAGGCGGGAGTGTCGCGGAGACCCAGTACTTC. This encodes CSAREGGSVAETQYF. This chain joins TRBV20-1 and TRBJ2-5; 7 nucleotides line up with TRBD2. J lost 5 bases, V lost 0 bases, and 9 bases had no gene match. The germline V gene encodes CDR1 DFQATT and CDR2 SNEGSKA (reference sequence). This CDR3 has 15 amino acids.

This chain links TRBV20-1 with TRBJ2-3, with 11 positions matching TRBD2. The CDR3 has 20 residues. Germline V gives CDR1 DFQATT, CDR2 SNEGSKA (reference sequence). With 0 bases clipped from V and 1 base from J, the junction kept 15 bases outside the gene matches. CDR3 loop: CSARDPGGVAGGLGTDTQYF. CDR3 nucleotide sequence: TGCAGTGCTAGAGACCCCGGGGGTGTAGCGGGGGGGCTCGGCACAGATACGCAGTATTTT.

Worth noting for this clonotype: The junction does not match germline at one end; this may be a read error. The chain couples TRBV7-9 to TRBJ2-5; D is perhaps TRBD1 (5 bases). Germline V lookup: CDR1 SEHNR, CDR2 FQNEAQ (reference sequence). The CDR3 runs to 14 residues. The CDR3 reads CASRFLTVPETQYF. CDR3 nucleotide sequence: TGTGCCAGCCGCTTCCTGACAGTCCCAGAGACCCAGTACTTC.